This T cell receptor (beta chain) was identified during a study of PD-L1 blockade in urothelial cancer. Clones were read by immunoSEQ multiplex PCR, and TCRdb kept only the in-frame ones, dropping some. The sample gives 86,000 or so clones, 70% to 90% of which show up once; around 15% is in the top ten. This clone was seen more than once but under ten times. Time point reported: pretreatment peripheral blood. V trimming: 1 base; J trimming: 3 bases; junction bases outside the gene matches: 15. The germline CDR1 and CDR2 sequences are SGDLS and YYNGEE. The CDR3 has 19 residues. Specimen: PBMCs, collected around atezolizumab (anti-PD-L1) treatment. The TCR sequence derives from a man in his sixties with urothelial cancer. This chain connects TRBV9 to TRBJ1-2; TRBD1 matches at 10 bases. CDR3 sequence reads: CASSVTEIQRTGGDYGYTF. The CDR3 DNA is TGTGCCAGCAGCGTAACCGAGATTCAAAGGACAGGGGGGGACTATGGCTACACCTTC.